This entry features one T cell receptor (beta chain) sequence. Its antigen is undetermined. Germline values: CDR1 SGHNT, CDR2 YYREEE (reference sequence). This CDR3 region has 17 residues. Trimming at V came to 6 bases and at J to 6 bases, leaving 9 bases not matched to a gene. The assay was run at deep level. Profiling relied on immunoSEQ multiplex PCR, and the TCRdb table lists in-frame clones only, not all of them. This sample has around 510,000 clones; about 96% occur once, and the top ten carry about 0.064%. The data belong to a study of shared clonotypes between healthy human individuals. Whole-study results and caveats: Genetic and exposure-history diversity was limited by the small donor number. Memory subsets had estimated richness that was generally smaller than that of naive subsets.

This sequence was found in a woman under 40 in good health. The specimen sequenced was naive CD4+ T cells sorted from blood. Described subset: CD45RA+ positively selected. This chain joins TRBV5-4 and TRBJ2-1, with 16 bases matching TRBD2. The CDR3 DNA follows: TGTGCCAGCACGGGACTAGCGGGAGGGCTGGAACGCAATGAGCAGTTCTTC. It encodes CASTGLAGGLERNEQFF.